These 19 T cell receptor beta chains originate from one sample sequenced in a study of human T cells and chemical hapten exposure. TCRdb passed the RACE reads through MiXCR, listing each CDR3 protein once. The sample consists of approximately 350,000 distinct CDR3 sequences, nearly 6.5% of them appearing once. The time point denotes: patch test 2, 6 weeks after DPC sensitization. As for treatment: therapeutic diphenylcyclopropenone sensitization with weekly scalp DPC. The source material was whole blood, sampled in connection with sensitization to the hapten diphenylcyclopropenone (DPC). These TCRs come from a woman between 18 and 30 years old with alopecia areata. Some clones in this sample may be carry-over from other donors' samples.

This clonotype was observed at least ten times. J is TRBJ1-2 and V is TRBV10-3, with 9 bases matching TRBD1. The CDR3 has 15 residues. V trimming: 0 bases; J trimming: 8 bases; junction bases outside the gene matches: 7. Per germline, CDR1 ENHRY and CDR2 SYGVKD. As DNA, the CDR3 is TGTGCCATCAGTGAGTCTACCAGGACAGGGGACGGCTACACCTTC. It yields the protein CAISESTRTGDGYTF.

The chain employs TRBV9 and TRBJ2-3; 7 nucleotides line up with TRBD2. The V gene's germline CDR1 is SGDLS and CDR2 YYNGEE. The J segment lost 0 bases and the V segment lost 2 bases, leaving 6 bases of the junction unmatched. CDR3 length: 16 amino acids. For the CDR3, the DNA is TGTGCCAGCAGCGTCGGGACTACCTCTAGCACAGATACGCAGTATTTT. It is translated as CASSVGTTSSTDTQYF.

This clonotype occurred many times. V is TRBV7-2 and J is TRBJ1-5, with D unresolved. The CDR3 has 15 amino acids. Trimming left V 1 base short and J 4 bases short, with 11 bases between. Per the germline V gene, CDR1 is SGHTA and CDR2 is FQGNSA. In nucleotides, the CDR3 is TGTGCCAGCAGCTTAGTCCGTTCGGGGAATCAGCCCCAGCATTTT. It translates to CASSLVRSGNQPQHF. The full variable domain, in which reference TRBV7-2 and TRBJ1-5 provide the parts outside the CDR3, is GAGVSQSPSNKVTEKGKDVELRCDPISGHTALYWYRQSLGQGLEFLIYFQGNSAPDKSGLPSDRFSAERTGGSVSTLTIQRTQQEDSAVYLCASSLVRSGNQPQHFGDGTRLSIL.

This clonotype was recorded at least ten times. This rearrangement joins TRBV6-5 to TRBJ1-4; D is possibly TRBD1 (5 bases). The length of the CDR3 is 14 residues. Trimming shortened V by 6 bases and J by 6 bases, and 14 bases separated the two germline ends. CDR1 is MNHEY, CDR2 SVGAGI, per germline. The CDR3 DNA sequence: TGTGCCAGCAGAATCAGGGAAGGGCATGAAAAACTGTTTTTT. Protein product: CASRIREGHEKLFF.

Ten or more counts support this clonotype. This chain joins TRBV3-1 and TRBJ2-1, with 13 positions matching TRBD2. Germline V CDR1 and CDR2: LGHDT, YNNKEL (reference sequence). CDR3 length: 21 residues. With V trimmed by 0 bases and J by 0 bases, 11 bases remained unmatched. The CDR3 reads CASSQDLRTSGGSSSYNEQFF. The CDR3 coding sequence is TGTGCCAGCAGCCAAGATCTAAGGACTAGCGGGGGCTCGAGCTCCTACAATGAGCAGTTCTTC.

This clonotype was detected ten times or more. This rearrangement joins TRBV29-1 to TRBJ1-2; no clear D gene. Trimming took 6 bases from V and 3 from J, leaving 29 bases between them. The length of the CDR3 is 18 residues. Germline CDR1 reads SQVTM; CDR2 reads ANQGSEA. CDR3 nucleotide sequence: TGCAGCGTCGGGTCTCTGAAGGGTTATGGGTTGACCCACTATGGCTACACCTTC. Protein: CSVGSLKGYGLTHYGYTF.

The chain uses TRBV11-2 and TRBJ2-3, with 14 bases that match TRBD2. V was pared by 3 bases and J by 2 bases, with 1 base of the junction left unmatched. Germline V gene lookup returns CDR1 SGHAT and CDR2 FQNNGV. The CDR3 loop spans 16 amino acids. The CDR3 reads CASSLTSGGVTDTQYF. The CDR3 region has the DNA TGTGCCAGCAGCTTGACTAGCGGGGGGGTCACAGATACGCAGTATTTT.

The rearrangement joins TRBV7-2 to TRBJ2-5; D gene uncertain. The V end was cut by 1 base, the J end by 1 base, with 10 bases between. Germline V lookup: CDR1 SGHTA, CDR2 FQGNSA. The CDR3 has 15 residues. The CDR3: CASSLVGSAQETQYF. The CDR3 coding sequence is TGTGCCAGCAGCTTAGTTGGGTCAGCCCAAGAGACCCAGTACTTC.

In this sample, this clonotype turned up a few times. V gene TRBV5-1 combines with J gene TRBJ1-1; D possibly corresponds to TRBD1 (6 bases). The CDR3 sequence is 15 residues long. CDR1 is SGHRS and CDR2 is YFSETQ in the germline V gene. The V end lost 3 bases, the J end lost 4 bases, and 16 bases lay between the germline ends. CDR3 sequence reads: CASSSRGGGSTEAFF. CDR3 in DNA: TGCGCCAGCAGCTCCAGAGGGGGAGGGAGCACTGAAGCTTTCTTT.

This clonotype showed up many times. This sequence joins TRBV12-3 or TRBV12-4 and TRBJ2-3; a weak D match, TRBD1 (6 bases). Trimming left V 6 bases short and J 0 bases short, with 13 bases between. The CDR3 consists of 15 residues. The CDR3: CASSKDSTSTDTQYF. The CDR3 coding sequence is TGTGCCAGCAGCAAGGACAGTACTAGCACAGATACGCAGTATTTT.

In its sample, this clonotype was seen many times. The gene calls are TRBV7-2 and TRBJ2-6; D remains unclear. Germline V CDR1 and CDR2: SGHTA, FQGNSA. There are 16 residues in the CDR3. V lost 2 bases and J 1 base, leaving 9 bases between the germline ends. The CDR3 nucleotides are TGTGCCAGCAGCTTATTAGGCGTTTCTGGGGCCAACGTCCTGACTTTC. Amino acids: CASSLLGVSGANVLTF.

This clonotype was observed many times. The chain combines TRBV28 with TRBJ1-4, with a tentative D call TRBD1 (6 bases). The CDR3 contains 17 residues. Germline CDR1 reads MDHEN; CDR2 reads SYDVKM. V lost 6 bases and J 0 bases, leaving 17 bases between the germline ends. The CDR3 sequence: CASSSSPGASTNEKLFF. The DNA of the CDR3 is TGTGCCAGCAGCTCTAGTCCGGGGGCGTCAACTAATGAAAAACTGTTTTTT. Full variable domain (outside the CDR3, taken from reference TRBV28 and TRBJ1-4): DVKVTQSSRYLVKRTGEKVFLECVQDMDHENMFWYRQDPGLGLRLIYFSYDVKMKEKGDIPEGYSVSREKKERFSLILESASTNQTSMYLCASSSSPGASTNEKLFFGSGTQLSVL.

J is TRBJ2-3 and V is TRBV20-1; 9 bases agree with TRBD2. CDR1 is DFQATT and CDR2 is SNEGSKA in the germline V gene (reference sequence). The CDR3 contains 16 residues. Losses at the gene ends were 6 bases for V and 4 bases for J; bases not matched to a gene: 14. DNA of the CDR3: TGCAGTGCCACCCTCCCCGGCGGGGGGGCTGCAGATACGCAGTATTTT. This gives the protein CSATLPGGGAADTQYF.

This clonotype showed up many times. V usage is TRBV9 and J usage is TRBJ1-1; D gene ambiguous. V dropped 0 bases and J dropped 8 bases, with 14 bases sitting between them. Germline V gene lookup returns CDR1 SGDLS and CDR2 YYNGEE. The CDR3 is made up of 14 amino acids. The CDR3 region is CASSVEARAPEAFF. The CDR3 DNA is TGTGCCAGCAGCGTAGAGGCAAGGGCGCCCGAAGCTTTCTTT.

The V call is TRBV5-8, the J call TRBJ2-2; no clear D gene. Trimming stripped 1 base from V and 4 bases from J, with 8 bases between. The CDR3 sequence is 14 residues long. Germline CDR1 SGHTS, CDR2 YDEGEE. The CDR3 loop is CASSLYSGTGELFF. The CDR3 nucleotides read TGTGCCAGCAGCTTGTATTCGGGCACCGGGGAGCTGTTTTTT. The full variable domain, its missing parts supplied by reference TRBV5-8 and TRBJ2-2, is EAGVTQSPTHLIKTRGQQATLRCSPISGHTSVYWYQQALGLGLQFLLWYDEGEERNRGNFPPRFSGRQFPNYSSELNVNALELEDSALYLCASSLYSGTGELFFGEGSRLTVL.

This clonotype was found many times. The chain carries TRBV6-5 and TRBJ1-6; TRBD1 agrees at 8 bases. This CDR3 has 11 residues. The germline V gene has CDR1 MNHEY and CDR2 SVGAGI. DNA of the CDR3: TGTGCTTCAGGGGGCGATTCACCCCTCCACTTT. It encodes CASGGDSPLHF.

V usage is TRBV4-3 and J usage is TRBJ2-7; a weak D match, TRBD1 (5 bases). Trimming removed 0 bases from V and 7 bases from J, with 16 bases in between. CDR1 and CDR2 (germline): LGHNA, YSLEER. This CDR3 comprises 15 residues. The CDR3: CASSQDRQGRREQYF. CDR3 DNA sequence: TGCGCCAGCAGCCAAGATAGGCAGGGTCGTCGGGAGCAGTACTTC.

V is TRBV4-2 and J is TRBJ2-3, with unresolved D. Germline-derived CDR1 and CDR2 are LGHNA and YNFKEQ. With 0 bases removed from V and 5 bases from J, the gap between germline ends came to 6 bases. The CDR3 covers 13 residues. The CDR3 nucleotides are TGTGCCAGCAGCCAAGAAAGGAGAGATACGCAGTATTTT. This translates into CASSQERRDTQYF.

This clonotype was picked up a small number of times. This chain joins TRBV9 and TRBJ2-3; TRBD2 agrees at 12 bases. The CDR3 covers 15 residues. The J segment lost 4 bases and the V segment lost 4 bases, leaving 4 bases of the junction unmatched. The germline V gene encodes CDR1 SGDLS and CDR2 YYNGEE. The chain's CDR3 is CASSSRTSGADTQYF. In DNA form, the CDR3 reads TGTGCCAGCAGCTCCAGGACTAGCGGGGCAGATACGCAGTATTTT.